These T cell receptor beta chains were read from a single sample in a study of blood T cell repertoires in COVID-19. Assay used: immunoSEQ multiplex PCR; TCRdb lists only in-frame clones, some missing. The sample carries about 120,000 clones, approximately 87% recorded once. The sample comprised peripheral blood. The receptors originated from a woman between 50 and 59 years old with acute or convalescent COVID-19. CDR3s include the opening cysteine and the closing phenylalanine or tryptophan. The order of the fields is CDR3 protein, CDR3 DNA, D gene, clone size, V gene, J gene. D genes are given only for firm matches. For some rows the clone size is stated as once, few or many, or as a class when expanded; others skip it.

cdr3_aa: CASSFEQGKTKLFF
cdr3_nt: TGTGCCAGCAGCTTTGAACAGGGAAAGACAAAACTGTTTTTT
d_call: .
clone_size: .
v_call: TRBV11-2
j_call: TRBJ1-4

cdr3_aa: CASTKDRATQHF
cdr3_nt: TGTGCCAGCACCAAGGACAGGGCAACCCAGCATTTT
d_call: TRBD1
clone_size: few
v_call: TRBV12-3/TRBV12-4
j_call: TRBJ1-5

cdr3_aa: CASSLVSGETQYF
cdr3_nt: TGTGCCAGCAGCTTAGTTTCGGGAGAGACCCAGTACTTC
d_call: .
clone_size: .
v_call: TRBV7-2
j_call: TRBJ2-5

cdr3_aa: CASSSTGTGEGEKLFF
cdr3_nt: TGCGCCAGCAGCTCTACCGGGACAGGGGAAGGTGAAAAACTGTTTTTT
d_call: TRBD1
clone_size: once
v_call: TRBV5-1
j_call: TRBJ1-4

cdr3_aa: CASSRDTGYEQYF
cdr3_nt: TGTGCCAGCAGCCGGGACACAGGCTACGAGCAGTACTTC
d_call: .
clone_size: .
v_call: TRBV7-3
j_call: TRBJ2-7

cdr3_aa: CASRGQATNTEAFF
cdr3_nt: TGTGCCAGCAGGGGACAGGCTACGAACACTGAAGCTTTCTTT
d_call: TRBD1
clone_size: .
v_call: TRBV6-5
j_call: TRBJ1-1

cdr3_aa: CASSPYAGTEAFF
cdr3_nt: TGTGCCAGCAGTCCCTATGCGGGGACTGAAGCTTTCTTT
d_call: .
clone_size: .
v_call: TRBV27
j_call: TRBJ1-1

cdr3_aa: CASSKRTSGGFGEQFF
cdr3_nt: TGTGCCAGCAGCAAGCGGACTAGCGGGGGTTTCGGTGAGCAGTTCTTC
d_call: TRBD2
clone_size: .
v_call: TRBV11-3
j_call: TRBJ2-1

cdr3_aa: CASSYRTHSGNTIYF
cdr3_nt: TGTGCCAGCAGCTACAGGACGCACTCTGGAAACACCATATATTTT
d_call: .
clone_size: .
v_call: TRBV7-2
j_call: TRBJ1-3

cdr3_aa: CATSRGPQGTYPDTQYF
cdr3_nt: TGTGCCACCAGCAGAGGACCCCAGGGGACCTATCCAGATACGCAGTATTTT
d_call: .
clone_size: .
v_call: TRBV15
j_call: TRBJ2-3

cdr3_aa: CASSLQGVGTGELFF
cdr3_nt: TGTGCCAGCAGCTTACAAGGGGTCGGCACCGGGGAGCTGTTTTTT
d_call: .
clone_size: .
v_call: TRBV7-3
j_call: TRBJ2-2

cdr3_aa: CASSSEENNSPLHF
cdr3_nt: TGTGCCAGCAGCTCTGAAGAGAATAATTCACCCCTCCACTTT
d_call: .
clone_size: .
v_call: TRBV13
j_call: TRBJ1-6

cdr3_aa: CASSLGTLKTYGYTF
cdr3_nt: TGTGCCAGCAGCTTAGGGACTCTTAAAACCTATGGCTACACCTTC
d_call: .
clone_size: .
v_call: TRBV7-9
j_call: TRBJ1-2

cdr3_aa: CASSLMAAPDTQYF
cdr3_nt: TGTGCCAGCAGCTTAATGGCGGCACCTGATACGCAGTATTTT
d_call: .
clone_size: .
v_call: TRBV7-3
j_call: TRBJ2-3

cdr3_aa: CASSPTGFTEAFF
cdr3_nt: TGTGCCAGCTCACCGACAGGGTTCACTGAAGCTTTCTTT
d_call: TRBD1
clone_size: .
v_call: TRBV18
j_call: TRBJ1-1

cdr3_aa: CASVGGRQETQYF
cdr3_nt: TGTGCCAGCGTGGGAGGGAGACAAGAGACCCAGTACTTC
d_call: TRBD2
clone_size: .
v_call: TRBV12-3/TRBV12-4
j_call: TRBJ2-5

cdr3_aa: CASSATSGGNTGELFF
cdr3_nt: TGTGCCAGTAGTGCAACTAGCGGGGGAAACACCGGGGAGCTGTTTTTT
d_call: TRBD2
clone_size: few
v_call: TRBV19
j_call: TRBJ2-2

cdr3_aa: CASSSNKGDGYTF
cdr3_nt: TGTGCCAGCAGCTCAAACAAGGGAGATGGCTACACCTTC
d_call: .
clone_size: .
v_call: TRBV14
j_call: TRBJ1-2

cdr3_aa: CASSYSGRAPEQFF
cdr3_nt: TGTGCCAGCAGTTATAGTGGGAGGGCCCCTGAGCAGTTCTTC
d_call: TRBD2
clone_size: .
v_call: TRBV6-2/TRBV6-3
j_call: TRBJ2-1

cdr3_aa: CASSDRTGRQNGYTF
cdr3_nt: TGTGCCAGCAGTGATCGGACAGGGAGGCAGAATGGCTACACCTTC
d_call: TRBD1
clone_size: few
v_call: TRBV25-1
j_call: TRBJ1-2

cdr3_aa: CASSGGDRGYGYTF
cdr3_nt: TGTGCCAGCAGCGGAGGGGACAGGGGATATGGCTACACCTTC
d_call: TRBD1
clone_size: .
v_call: TRBV3-1/TRBV3-2
j_call: TRBJ1-2

cdr3_aa: CASSQESAAGGSWETQYF
cdr3_nt: TGCGCCAGCAGCCAAGAGTCGGCGGCGGGGGGGAGCTGGGAGACCCAGTACTTC
d_call: TRBD2
clone_size: .
v_call: TRBV4-1
j_call: TRBJ2-5

cdr3_aa: CASSSPGLRRYGYTF
cdr3_nt: TGTGCCAGCAGCTCTCCGGGACTGCGACGCTATGGCTACACCTTC
d_call: .
clone_size: .
v_call: TRBV7-2
j_call: TRBJ1-2

cdr3_aa: CASSPPTGREEYNEQFF
cdr3_nt: TGTGCCAGCAGCCCTCCCACCGGGCGGGAGGAATACAATGAGCAGTTCTTC
d_call: TRBD2
clone_size: once
v_call: TRBV9
j_call: TRBJ2-1

cdr3_aa: CASSLTGEKLFF
cdr3_nt: TGTGCCAGCAGCTTGACAGGGGAAAAATTGTTTTTT
d_call: TRBD1
clone_size: .
v_call: TRBV5-5
j_call: TRBJ1-4

cdr3_aa: CASSLAGAYNEQFF
cdr3_nt: TGTGCCAGTAGCCTAGCGGGGGCCTACAATGAGCAGTTCTTC
d_call: TRBD2
clone_size: .
v_call: TRBV19
j_call: TRBJ2-1

cdr3_aa: CASSADRVEGYTF
cdr3_nt: TGCGCCAGCAGCGCGGACAGGGTCGAAGGCTACACCTTC
d_call: TRBD1
clone_size: .
v_call: TRBV5-1
j_call: TRBJ1-2

cdr3_aa: CASSQETLLAGELFF
cdr3_nt: TGCGCCAGCAGCCAAGAGACTCTACTGGCCGGGGAGCTGTTTTTT
d_call: .
clone_size: .
v_call: TRBV4-3
j_call: TRBJ2-2

cdr3_aa: CASSSGSAEAFF
cdr3_nt: TGTGCCAGCTCATCAGGCTCGGCCGAAGCTTTCTTT
d_call: .
clone_size: .
v_call: TRBV18
j_call: TRBJ1-1

cdr3_aa: CASSLVGGTYYNEQFF
cdr3_nt: TGTGCCAGCAGTTTAGTGGGGGGGACATACTACAATGAGCAGTTCTTC
d_call: .
clone_size: once
v_call: TRBV27
j_call: TRBJ2-1

cdr3_aa: CASKGTASNYGYTF
cdr3_nt: TGTGCCAGTAAAGGGACAGCAAGTAACTATGGCTACACCTTC
d_call: TRBD1
clone_size: .
v_call: TRBV19
j_call: TRBJ1-2

cdr3_aa: CASSFGGYTEAFF
cdr3_nt: TGTGCCAGCAGTTTCGGGGGGTACACTGAAGCTTTCTTT
d_call: .
clone_size: .
v_call: TRBV12-3/TRBV12-4
j_call: TRBJ1-1

cdr3_aa: CASSFGTLLPSGNTIYF
cdr3_nt: TGTGCCAGCAGTTTCGGGACACTACTACCCTCTGGAAACACCATATATTTT
d_call: .
clone_size: .
v_call: TRBV6-2/TRBV6-3
j_call: TRBJ1-3

cdr3_aa: CASSQDNYPPELFF
cdr3_nt: TGCGCCAGCAGCCAAGATAACTACCCCCCGGAGCTGTTTTTT
d_call: .
clone_size: .
v_call: TRBV4-3
j_call: TRBJ2-2

cdr3_aa: CASSLGVQRETEQFF
cdr3_nt: TGTGCCAGCAGCTTAGGTGTACAGCGGGAGACTGAGCAGTTCTTC
d_call: TRBD2
clone_size: once
v_call: TRBV7-9
j_call: TRBJ2-1

cdr3_aa: CASSDLGTGVETQYF
cdr3_nt: TGTGCCAGCAGTGACCTCGGGACAGGGGTCGAGACCCAGTACTTC
d_call: TRBD1
clone_size: .
v_call: TRBV6-1
j_call: TRBJ2-5

cdr3_aa: CSTGAGNGYTF
cdr3_nt: TGCAGTACAGGGGCGGGGAATGGCTACACCTTC
d_call: TRBD1
clone_size: .
v_call: TRBV20-1
j_call: TRBJ1-2

cdr3_aa: CSTRDTTYEQYF
cdr3_nt: TGCAGCACTCGGGACACAACCTACGAGCAGTACTTC
d_call: .
clone_size: .
v_call: TRBV29-1
j_call: TRBJ2-7

cdr3_aa: CASPDWGGIDTEAFF
cdr3_nt: TGTGCCAGCCCCGACTGGGGAGGGATTGACACTGAAGCTTTCTTT
d_call: .
clone_size: .
v_call: TRBV21-1
j_call: TRBJ1-1

cdr3_aa: CASSGRIETGELFF
cdr3_nt: TGTGCCAGCAGCGGGAGGATAGAAACCGGGGAGCTGTTTTTT
d_call: TRBD2
clone_size: .
v_call: TRBV6-5
j_call: TRBJ2-2

cdr3_aa: CAWAGQTANSPLHF
cdr3_nt: TGTGCCTGGGCTGGACAGACTGCTAATTCACCCCTCCACTTT
d_call: .
clone_size: .
v_call: TRBV30
j_call: TRBJ1-6

cdr3_aa: CASSPLRGSTDTQYF
cdr3_nt: TGTGCCAGCAGCCCTCTCCGGGGGAGCACAGATACGCAGTATTTT
d_call: .
clone_size: .
v_call: TRBV3-1/TRBV3-2
j_call: TRBJ2-3

cdr3_aa: CASSQGGNRYGYTF
cdr3_nt: TGCGCCAGCAGCCAAGGAGGGAATCGGTATGGCTACACCTTC
d_call: .
clone_size: .
v_call: TRBV4-1
j_call: TRBJ1-2

cdr3_aa: CASSPAGGSYNEQFF
cdr3_nt: TGTGCCAGCAGCCCCGCAGGGGGCTCCTACAATGAGCAGTTCTTC
d_call: TRBD1
clone_size: few
v_call: TRBV7-8
j_call: TRBJ2-1

cdr3_aa: CASSTFRVRWNYGYTF
cdr3_nt: TGTGCCAGCAGCACCTTCAGGGTTAGGTGGAACTATGGCTACACCTTC
d_call: .
clone_size: .
v_call: TRBV9
j_call: TRBJ1-2

cdr3_aa: CASSSLPDRGIEAFF
cdr3_nt: TGTGCCAGCAGTTCCCTGCCTGACAGGGGGATTGAAGCTTTCTTT
d_call: TRBD1
clone_size: .
v_call: TRBV27
j_call: TRBJ1-1

cdr3_aa: CASSQGDMNTEAFF
cdr3_nt: TGTGCCAGCAGCCAGGGGGACATGAACACTGAAGCTTTCTTT
d_call: TRBD1
clone_size: .
v_call: TRBV11-2
j_call: TRBJ1-1

cdr3_aa: CASSFVRGTEAFF
cdr3_nt: TGTGCCAGCAGCTTTGTGAGGGGGACTGAAGCTTTCTTT
d_call: .
clone_size: few
v_call: TRBV7-9
j_call: TRBJ1-1

cdr3_aa: CAISSSLGQASSEQFF
cdr3_nt: TGTGCCATCAGTTCTTCCCTGGGACAGGCATCCTCTGAGCAGTTCTTC
d_call: TRBD1
clone_size: .
v_call: TRBV10-3
j_call: TRBJ2-1

cdr3_aa: CASREGTGLNSPLHF
cdr3_nt: TGTGCCAGCAGGGAGGGGACAGGTTTAAATTCACCCCTCCACTTT
d_call: TRBD1
clone_size: .
v_call: TRBV6-4
j_call: TRBJ1-6

cdr3_aa: CASSFFTGGEYYGYTF
cdr3_nt: TGTGCCAGCAGCTTCTTCACAGGGGGAGAGTACTATGGCTACACCTTC
d_call: TRBD1
clone_size: .
v_call: TRBV6-6
j_call: TRBJ1-2

cdr3_aa: CASSVGGGPRETQYF
cdr3_nt: TGTGCCAGCAGCGTAGGAGGGGGACCTCGAGAGACCCAGTACTTC
d_call: .
clone_size: .
v_call: TRBV9
j_call: TRBJ2-5

cdr3_aa: CSVLAGAQAYNEQFF
cdr3_nt: TGCAGCGTACTAGCGGGCGCACAGGCCTACAATGAGCAGTTCTTC
d_call: TRBD2
clone_size: once
v_call: TRBV29-1
j_call: TRBJ2-1